This TCR beta chain was identified in a study of T-cell reconstitution after alpha-beta-depleted transplantation in children. Researchers prepared the TCRbeta library using unique molecular identifiers, the study reports. A single record per CDR3 protein comes from TCRdb applying MiXCR to the PCR reads. The data hold 420,000 or so distinct CDR3 sequences, with approximately 11% observed a single time. This clonotype was seen a handful of times. Trimming took 3 bases from V and 2 from J, leaving 12 bases between them. The V gene's germline CDR1 is SQVTM and CDR2 ANQGSEA. This CDR3 has 14 amino acids. The chain employs TRBV29-1 and TRBJ2-3; D gene ambiguous. The sequences come from PBMCs from the stem cell graft donor, collected from the stem cell graft. The sequence was obtained from a human donor who donated a stem cell graft to a child with acute myeloid leukemia. DNA for the CDR3: TGCAGCGTTGATAGTCCATTAACCACAGATACGCAGTATTTT. Translating gives CSVDSPLTTDTQYF.